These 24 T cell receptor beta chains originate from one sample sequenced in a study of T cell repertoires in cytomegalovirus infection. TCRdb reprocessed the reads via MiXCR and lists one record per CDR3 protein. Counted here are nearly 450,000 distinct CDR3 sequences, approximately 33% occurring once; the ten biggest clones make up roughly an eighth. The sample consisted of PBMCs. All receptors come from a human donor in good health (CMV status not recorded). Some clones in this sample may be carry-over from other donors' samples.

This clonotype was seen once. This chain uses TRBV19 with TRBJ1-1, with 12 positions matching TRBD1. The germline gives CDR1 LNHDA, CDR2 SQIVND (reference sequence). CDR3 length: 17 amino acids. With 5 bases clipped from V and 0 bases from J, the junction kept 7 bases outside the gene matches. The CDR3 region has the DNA TGTGCCAGTAGTCACCGGGACAGGGGGCGTTTGAACACTGAAGCTTTCTTT. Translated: CASSHRDRGRLNTEAFF.

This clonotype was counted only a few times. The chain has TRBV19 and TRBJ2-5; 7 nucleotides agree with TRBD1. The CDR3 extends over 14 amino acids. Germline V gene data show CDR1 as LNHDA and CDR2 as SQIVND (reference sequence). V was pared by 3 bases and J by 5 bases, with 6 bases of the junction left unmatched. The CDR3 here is CASSINRGLETQYF. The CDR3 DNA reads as TGTGCCAGTAGTATCAACAGGGGCCTGGAGACCCAGTACTTC.

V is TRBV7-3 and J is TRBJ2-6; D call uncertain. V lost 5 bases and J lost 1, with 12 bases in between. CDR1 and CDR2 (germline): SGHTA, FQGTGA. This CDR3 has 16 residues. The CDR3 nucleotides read TGTGCCAGCAGCCCAAGTCCTGGGTCTGGGGCCAACGTCCTGACTTTC. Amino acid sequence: CASSPSPGSGANVLTF.

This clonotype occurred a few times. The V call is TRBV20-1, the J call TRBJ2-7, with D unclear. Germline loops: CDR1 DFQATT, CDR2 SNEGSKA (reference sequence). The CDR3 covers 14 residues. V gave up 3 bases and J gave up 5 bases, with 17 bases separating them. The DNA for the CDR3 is TGCAGTGCTAGTGGCAGACGCGTATATGACGAGCAGTACTTC. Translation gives CSASGRRVYDEQYF.

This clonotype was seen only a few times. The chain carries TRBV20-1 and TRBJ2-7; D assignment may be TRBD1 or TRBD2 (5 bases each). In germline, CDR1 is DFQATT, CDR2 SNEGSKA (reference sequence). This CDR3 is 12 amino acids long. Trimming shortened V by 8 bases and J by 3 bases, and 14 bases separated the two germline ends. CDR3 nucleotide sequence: TGCAGTCCTATCCGGGACGTCTACGAGCAGTACTTC. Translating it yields CSPIRDVYEQYF.

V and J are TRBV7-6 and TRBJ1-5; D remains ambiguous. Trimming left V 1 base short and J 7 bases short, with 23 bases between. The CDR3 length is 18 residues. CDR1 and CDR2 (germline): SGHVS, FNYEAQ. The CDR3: CASSLDPFQRGRKQPQHF. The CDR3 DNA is TGTGCCAGCAGCTTAGACCCCTTCCAACGTGGGAGAAAGCAGCCCCAGCATTTT.

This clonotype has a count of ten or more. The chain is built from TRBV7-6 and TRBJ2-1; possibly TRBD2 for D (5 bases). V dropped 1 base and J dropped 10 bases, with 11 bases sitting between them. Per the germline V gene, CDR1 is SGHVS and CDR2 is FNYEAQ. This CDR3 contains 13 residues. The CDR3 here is CASSLGEYLEQFF. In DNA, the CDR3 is TGTGCCAGCAGCTTAGGGGAGTATCTGGAGCAGTTCTTC. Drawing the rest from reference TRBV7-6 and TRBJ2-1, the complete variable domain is GAGVSQSPRYKVTKRGQDVALRCDPISGHVSLYWYRQALGQGPEFLTYFNYEAQQDKSGLPNDRFSAERPEGSISTLTIQRTEQRDSAMYRCASSLGEYLEQFFGPGTRLTVL.

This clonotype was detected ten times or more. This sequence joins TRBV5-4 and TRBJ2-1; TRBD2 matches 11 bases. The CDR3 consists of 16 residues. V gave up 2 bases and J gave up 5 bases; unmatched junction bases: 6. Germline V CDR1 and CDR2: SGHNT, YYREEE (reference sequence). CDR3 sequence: CASSLGLAGGHNEQFF. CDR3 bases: TGTGCCAGCAGCTTAGGTCTAGCGGGGGGCCACAATGAGCAGTTCTTC.

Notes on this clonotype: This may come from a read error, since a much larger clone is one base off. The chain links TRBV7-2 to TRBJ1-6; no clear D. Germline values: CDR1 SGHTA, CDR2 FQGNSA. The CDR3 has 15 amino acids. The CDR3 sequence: CASSLRAQAPPSLPF. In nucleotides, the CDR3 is TGTGCCAGCAGCTTACGGGCCCAGGCTCCTCCGTCCCTCCCCTTT. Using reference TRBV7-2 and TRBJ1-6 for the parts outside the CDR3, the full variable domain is GAGVSQSPSNKVTEKGKDVELRCDPISGHTALYWYRQSLGQGLEFLIYFQGNSAPDKSGLPSDRFSAERTGGSVSTLTIQRTQQEDSAVYLCASSLRAQAPPSLPFGNGTRLTVT.

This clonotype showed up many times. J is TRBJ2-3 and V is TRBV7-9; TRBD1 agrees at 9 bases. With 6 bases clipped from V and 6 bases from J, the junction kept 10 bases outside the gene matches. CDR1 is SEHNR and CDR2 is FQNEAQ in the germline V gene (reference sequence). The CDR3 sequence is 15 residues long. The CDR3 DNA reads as TGTGCCAGCAGTCCTGGGACAGGGATTTTGGATACGCAGTATTTT. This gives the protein CASSPGTGILDTQYF.

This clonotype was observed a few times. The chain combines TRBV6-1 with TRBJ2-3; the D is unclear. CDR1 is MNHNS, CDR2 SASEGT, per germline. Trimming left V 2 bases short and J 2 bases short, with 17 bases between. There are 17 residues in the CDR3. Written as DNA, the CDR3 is TGTGCCAGCAGTGAAAAGGAACTGCACCTTTCCACAGATACGCAGTATTTT. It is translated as CASSEKELHLSTDTQYF.

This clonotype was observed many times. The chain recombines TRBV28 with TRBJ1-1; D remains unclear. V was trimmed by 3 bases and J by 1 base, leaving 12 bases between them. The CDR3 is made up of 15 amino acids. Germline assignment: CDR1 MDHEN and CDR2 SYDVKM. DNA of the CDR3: TGTGCCAGCAGTTTCGCCGGGGAACAGAACACTGAAGCTTTCTTT. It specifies CASSFAGEQNTEAFF.

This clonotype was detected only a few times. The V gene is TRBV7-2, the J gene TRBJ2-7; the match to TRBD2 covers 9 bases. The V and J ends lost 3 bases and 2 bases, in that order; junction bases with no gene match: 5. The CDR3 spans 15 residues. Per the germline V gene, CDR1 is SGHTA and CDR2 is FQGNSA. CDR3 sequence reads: CASSLSGGPPYEQYF. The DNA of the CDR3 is TGTGCCAGCAGCTTGAGCGGGGGGCCGCCCTACGAGCAGTACTTC.

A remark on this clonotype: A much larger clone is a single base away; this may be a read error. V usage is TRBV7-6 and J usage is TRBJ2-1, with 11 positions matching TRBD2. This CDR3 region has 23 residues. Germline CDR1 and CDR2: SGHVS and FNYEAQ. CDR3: CASSPAPTSGGGRWWSVFHEHFF. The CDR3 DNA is TGTGCCAGCAGCCCCGCACCCACTAGCGGGGGAGGAAGGTGGTGGTCTGTATTCCATGAGCATTTCTTC.

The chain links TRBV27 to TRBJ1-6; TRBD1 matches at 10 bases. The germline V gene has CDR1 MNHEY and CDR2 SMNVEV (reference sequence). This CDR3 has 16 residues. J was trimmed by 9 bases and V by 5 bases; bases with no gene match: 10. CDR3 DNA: TGTGCCAGCAGTCCCCCCCGACAGGGGGCGATTTCACCCCTCCACTTT. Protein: CASSPPRQGAISPLHF.

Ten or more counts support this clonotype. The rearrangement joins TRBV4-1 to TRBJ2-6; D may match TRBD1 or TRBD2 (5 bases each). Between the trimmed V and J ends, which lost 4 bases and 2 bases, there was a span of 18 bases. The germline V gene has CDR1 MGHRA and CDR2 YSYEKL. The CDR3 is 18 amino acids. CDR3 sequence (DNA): TGCGCCAGCAGCCCAACCGGGACCGCCAGAGCTGGGGCCAACGTCCTGACTTTC. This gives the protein CASSPTGTARAGANVLTF.

As DNA, the CDR3 is TGTGCCAGCAGCTTAGCCGGGGAGAGCACTGAAGCTTTCTTT. It yields the protein CASSLAGESTEAFF. J is TRBJ1-1 and V is TRBV7-9; D remains ambiguous. V was trimmed by 0 bases and J by 4 bases, leaving 9 bases between them. There are 14 residues in the CDR3. From germline, CDR1 is SEHNR and CDR2 FQNEAQ (reference sequence). Supplemented by reference TRBV7-9 and TRBJ1-1, the full variable domain reads DTGVSQNPRHKITKRGQNVTFRCDPISEHNRLYWYRQTLGQGPEFLTYFQNEAQLEKSRLLSDRFSAERPKGSFSTLEIQRTEQGDSAMYLCASSLAGESTEAFFGQGTRLTVV.

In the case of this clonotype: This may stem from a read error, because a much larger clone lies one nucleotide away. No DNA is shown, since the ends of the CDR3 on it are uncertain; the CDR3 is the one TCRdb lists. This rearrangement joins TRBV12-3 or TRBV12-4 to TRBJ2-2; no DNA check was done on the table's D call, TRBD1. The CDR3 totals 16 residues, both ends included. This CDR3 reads CASSTSAGGIPGELFF.

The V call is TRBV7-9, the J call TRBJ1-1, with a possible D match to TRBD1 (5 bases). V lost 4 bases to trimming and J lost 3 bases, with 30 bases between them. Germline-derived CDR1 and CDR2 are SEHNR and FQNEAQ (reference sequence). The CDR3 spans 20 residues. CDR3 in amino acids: CASSSRIVRRRGKWDTEAFF. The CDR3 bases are TGTGCCAGCAGCTCCAGAATCGTTCGACGGAGGGGAAAGTGGGACACTGAAGCTTTCTTT.

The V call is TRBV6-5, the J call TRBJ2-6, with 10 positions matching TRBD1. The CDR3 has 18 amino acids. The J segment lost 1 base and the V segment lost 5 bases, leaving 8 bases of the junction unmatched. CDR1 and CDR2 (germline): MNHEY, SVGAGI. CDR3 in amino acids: CASSTRDRGVSGANVLTF. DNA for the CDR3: TGTGCCAGCAGTACCCGGGACAGGGGTGTGTCTGGGGCCAACGTCCTGACTTTC.

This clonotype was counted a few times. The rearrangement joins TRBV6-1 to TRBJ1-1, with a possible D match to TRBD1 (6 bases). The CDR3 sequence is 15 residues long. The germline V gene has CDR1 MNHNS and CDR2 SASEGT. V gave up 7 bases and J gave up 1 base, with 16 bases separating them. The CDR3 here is CASTSGGGRNTEAFF. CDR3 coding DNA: TGTGCCAGCACCTCGGGAGGGGGGAGGAACACTGAAGCTTTCTTT.

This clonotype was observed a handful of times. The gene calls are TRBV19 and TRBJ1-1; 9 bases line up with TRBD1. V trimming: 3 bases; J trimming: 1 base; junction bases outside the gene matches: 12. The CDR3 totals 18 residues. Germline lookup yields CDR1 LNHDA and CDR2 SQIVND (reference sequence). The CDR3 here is CASSIPLDRGIRNTEAFF. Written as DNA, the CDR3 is TGTGCCAGTAGTATCCCACTGGACAGGGGAATCAGGAACACTGAAGCTTTCTTT.

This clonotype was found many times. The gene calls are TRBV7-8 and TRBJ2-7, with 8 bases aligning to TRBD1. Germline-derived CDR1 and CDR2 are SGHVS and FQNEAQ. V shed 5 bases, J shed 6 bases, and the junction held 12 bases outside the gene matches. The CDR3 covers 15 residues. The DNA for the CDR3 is TGTGCCAGCAGCCCCCGAGGGACAGGACCTGTCGAGCAGTACTTC. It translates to CASSPRGTGPVEQYF. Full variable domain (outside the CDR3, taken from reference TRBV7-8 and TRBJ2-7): GAGVSQSPRYKVAKRGQDVALRCDPISGHVSLFWYQQALGQGPEFLTYFQNEAQLDKSGLPSDRFFAERPEGSVSTLKIQRTQQEDSAVYLCASSPRGTGPVEQYFGPGTRLTVT.

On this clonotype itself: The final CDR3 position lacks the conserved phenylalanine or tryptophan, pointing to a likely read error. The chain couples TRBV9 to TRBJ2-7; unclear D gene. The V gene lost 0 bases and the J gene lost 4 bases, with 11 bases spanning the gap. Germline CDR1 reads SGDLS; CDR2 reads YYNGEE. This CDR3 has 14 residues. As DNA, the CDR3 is TGTGCCAGCAGCGTAGAAGGGATCGGATACGAGCAGTACTGC. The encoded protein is CASSVEGIGYEQYC.